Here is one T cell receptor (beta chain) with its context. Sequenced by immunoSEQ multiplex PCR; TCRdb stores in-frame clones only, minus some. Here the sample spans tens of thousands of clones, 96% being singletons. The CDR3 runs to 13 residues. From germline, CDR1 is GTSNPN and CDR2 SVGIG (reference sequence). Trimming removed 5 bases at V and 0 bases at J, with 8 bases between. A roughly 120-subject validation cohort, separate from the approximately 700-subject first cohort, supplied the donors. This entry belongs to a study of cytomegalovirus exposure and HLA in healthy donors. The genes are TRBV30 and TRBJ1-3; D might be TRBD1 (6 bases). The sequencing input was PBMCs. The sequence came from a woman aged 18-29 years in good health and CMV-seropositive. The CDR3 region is CAWDRSSGNTIYF. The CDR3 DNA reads TGTGCCTGGGACAGGAGCTCTGGAAACACCATATATTTT.